This is a list of T cell receptor beta chains from one sample in a study of cytomegalovirus exposure and HLA in healthy donors. Clones were read by immunoSEQ multiplex PCR, and TCRdb kept only the in-frame ones, dropping some. Found here are 45,000 to 60,000 clones, roughly 72% of them singletons; the top ten hold 7% to 10%. The specimen was PBMCs. The receptors shown here come from a woman in her 50s in good health and CMV-seronegative. CDR3s include the opening cysteine and the closing phenylalanine or tryptophan. The D gene is left open where the match is weak. Where a row states a size, it is once, few, many or the class of an expanded clone; other rows omit it.

abundance: NA
d_gene: NA
v_gene: TRBV6-5
j_gene: TRBJ1-1
CDR3nt: TGTGCCAGCAGTTATGGGGCAGGGGACACTGAAGCTTTCTTT
CDR3aa: CASSYGAGDTEAFF

abundance: NA
d_gene: NA
v_gene: TRBV19
j_gene: TRBJ1-4
CDR3nt: TGTGCCAGTATCGGAGGGGCGGGGGGAAAACTGTTTTTT
CDR3aa: CASIGGAGGKLFF

abundance: NA
d_gene: TRBD2
v_gene: TRBV18
j_gene: TRBJ2-7
CDR3nt: TGTGCCAGCTCAAAGGCCCTTGGCGGGGGGCTTTCCTACGAGCAGTACTTC
CDR3aa: CASSKALGGGLSYEQYF

abundance: NA
d_gene: NA
v_gene: TRBV7-3
j_gene: TRBJ1-6
CDR3nt: TGTGCCAGCAGCTTAACAGCCCTTCTTAATTCACCCCTCCACTTT
CDR3aa: CASSLTALLNSPLHF

abundance: NA
d_gene: TRBD1
v_gene: TRBV4-3
j_gene: TRBJ2-5
CDR3nt: TGCGCCAGCAGCCATTCCGGACAGGGGGGGACCCAGTACTTC
CDR3aa: CASSHSGQGGTQYF

abundance: NA
d_gene: TRBD1
v_gene: TRBV5-3
j_gene: TRBJ1-4
CDR3nt: TGTGCCAGAAGCCTGGGTCGGGACAGCATTGCAACTAATGAAAAACTGTTTTTT
CDR3aa: CARSLGRDSIATNEKLFF

abundance: few
d_gene: TRBD2
v_gene: TRBV27
j_gene: TRBJ2-2
CDR3nt: TGTGCCAGCAGTTTAGGACTAGCGGGGATCACCGGGGAGCTGTTTTTT
CDR3aa: CASSLGLAGITGELFF

abundance: NA
d_gene: TRBD2
v_gene: TRBV11-2
j_gene: TRBJ2-5
CDR3nt: TGTGCCAGCAGCTCCGGGGGGGGCGGGACCCAGTACTTC
CDR3aa: CASSSGGGGTQYF

abundance: NA
d_gene: TRBD1
v_gene: TRBV15
j_gene: TRBJ1-4
CDR3nt: TGTGCCACCAGCAGGGACAGGGGCGAAAAACTGTTTTTT
CDR3aa: CATSRDRGEKLFF

abundance: NA
d_gene: TRBD1
v_gene: TRBV28
j_gene: TRBJ1-5
CDR3nt: TGTGCCAGCAGTACAGGGGATCAGCCCCAGCATTTT
CDR3aa: CASSTGDQPQHF

abundance: NA
d_gene: NA
v_gene: TRBV11-2
j_gene: TRBJ1-1
CDR3nt: TGTGCCAGCAGGTTGTCAGGAGGTACTGAAGCTTTCTTT
CDR3aa: CASRLSGGTEAFF

abundance: NA
d_gene: TRBD2
v_gene: TRBV29-1
j_gene: TRBJ2-1
CDR3nt: TGCAGCGTCTCTAGCGGGGGGGATGAGCAGTTCTTC
CDR3aa: CSVSSGGDEQFF

abundance: NA
d_gene: NA
v_gene: TRBV5-1
j_gene: TRBJ1-4
CDR3nt: TGCGCCAGCAGCTCCCTACCTTATCAAAAACTGTTTTTT
CDR3aa: CASSSLPYQKLFF

abundance: NA
d_gene: NA
v_gene: TRBV28
j_gene: TRBJ1-5
CDR3nt: TGTGCCATGGGAGAACATAGCAATCAGCCCCAGCATTTT
CDR3aa: CAMGEHSNQPQHF

abundance: NA
d_gene: TRBD2
v_gene: TRBV9
j_gene: TRBJ2-2
CDR3nt: TGTGCCAGCAGCCAGGGGACTAGCGTTACCGGGGAGCTGTTTTTT
CDR3aa: CASSQGTSVTGELFF

abundance: NA
d_gene: NA
v_gene: TRBV7-2
j_gene: TRBJ2-3
CDR3nt: TGTGCCAGCACCCCACTCACAGATACGCAGTATTTT
CDR3aa: CASTPLTDTQYF

abundance: NA
d_gene: NA
v_gene: TRBV5-8
j_gene: TRBJ2-3
CDR3nt: TGTGCCAGCAGCTTGGCTGGCGGAAGCACAGATACGCAGTATTTT
CDR3aa: CASSLAGGSTDTQYF

abundance: NA
d_gene: NA
v_gene: TRBV28
j_gene: TRBJ1-5
CDR3nt: TGTGCCAGCAGTTTACGAGTGCGCCTCACGGATCAGCCCCAGCATTTT
CDR3aa: CASSLRVRLTDQPQHF

abundance: few
d_gene: TRBD2
v_gene: TRBV6-5
j_gene: TRBJ2-7
CDR3nt: TGTGCCAGCAGTTCCAACCCGGGACTAAACGCGGTCGAGCAGTACTTC
CDR3aa: CASSSNPGLNAVEQYF

abundance: NA
d_gene: TRBD1
v_gene: TRBV5-1
j_gene: TRBJ2-5
CDR3nt: TGCGCCAGCAGGACAGGGGGCCGAGAGACCCAGTACTTC
CDR3aa: CASRTGGRETQYF

abundance: NA
d_gene: TRBD1
v_gene: TRBV20-1
j_gene: TRBJ2-5
CDR3nt: TGCAGTGCTGGACAGGGAGAGACCCAGTACTTC
CDR3aa: CSAGQGETQYF

abundance: NA
d_gene: TRBD1
v_gene: TRBV27
j_gene: TRBJ1-6
CDR3nt: TGTGCCAGCAGTTTAACTAAGGGACAGTACCCTAGCTCCTATAATTCACCCCTCCACTTT
CDR3aa: CASSLTKGQYPSSYNSPLHF

abundance: NA
d_gene: NA
v_gene: TRBV7-4
j_gene: TRBJ2-7
CDR3nt: TGTGCCAGTACTTCGACTCCACACTACGAGCAGTACTTC
CDR3aa: CASTSTPHYEQYF